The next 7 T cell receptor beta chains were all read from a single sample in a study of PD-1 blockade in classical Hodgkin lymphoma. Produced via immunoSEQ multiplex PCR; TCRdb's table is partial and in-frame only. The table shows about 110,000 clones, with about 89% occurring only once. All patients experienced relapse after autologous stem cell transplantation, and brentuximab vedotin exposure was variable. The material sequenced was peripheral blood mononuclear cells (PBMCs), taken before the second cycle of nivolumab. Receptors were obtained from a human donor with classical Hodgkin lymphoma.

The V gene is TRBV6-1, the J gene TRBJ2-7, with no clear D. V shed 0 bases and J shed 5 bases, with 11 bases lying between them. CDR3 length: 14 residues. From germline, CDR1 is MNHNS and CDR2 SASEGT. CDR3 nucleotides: TGTGCCAGCAGTGAAGCGTTCACTTCCAACGAGCAGTACTTC. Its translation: CASSEAFTSNEQYF.

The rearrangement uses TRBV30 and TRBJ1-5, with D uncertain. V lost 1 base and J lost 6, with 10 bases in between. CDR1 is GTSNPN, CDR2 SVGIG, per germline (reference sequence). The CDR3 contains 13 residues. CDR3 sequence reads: CAWSATAVQPQHF. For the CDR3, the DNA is TGTGCCTGGAGTGCTACGGCGGTTCAGCCCCAGCATTTT.

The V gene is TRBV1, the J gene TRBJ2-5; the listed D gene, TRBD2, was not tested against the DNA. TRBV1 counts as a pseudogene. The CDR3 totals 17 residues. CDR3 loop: CTSRNGLAGGPGETQYF. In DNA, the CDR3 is TGCACCAGCAGAAATGGACTAGCGGGAGGGCCTGGGGAGACCCAGTACTTC.

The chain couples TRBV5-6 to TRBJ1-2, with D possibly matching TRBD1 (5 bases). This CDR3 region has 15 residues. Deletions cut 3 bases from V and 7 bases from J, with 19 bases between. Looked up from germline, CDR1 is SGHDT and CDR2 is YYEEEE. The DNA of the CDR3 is TGTGCCAGCAGCTGGGGGAGGCAGGGCAGAAGTGGCTACACCTTC. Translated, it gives CASSWGRQGRSGYTF.

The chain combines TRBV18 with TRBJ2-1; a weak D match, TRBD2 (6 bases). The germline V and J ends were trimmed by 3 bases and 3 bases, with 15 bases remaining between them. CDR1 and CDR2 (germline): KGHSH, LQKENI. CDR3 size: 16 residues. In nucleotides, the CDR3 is TGTGCCAGCTCACCCATTGGGGCGGGGAACTACAATGAGCAGTTCTTC. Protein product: CASSPIGAGNYNEQFF.

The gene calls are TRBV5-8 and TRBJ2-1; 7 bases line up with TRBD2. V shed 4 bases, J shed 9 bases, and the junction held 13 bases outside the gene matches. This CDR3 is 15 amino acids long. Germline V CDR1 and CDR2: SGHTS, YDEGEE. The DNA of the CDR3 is TGTGCCAGCAGCGAAGGGAGGACTAGAATTTTTGAGCAGTTCTTC. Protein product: CASSEGRTRIFEQFF.

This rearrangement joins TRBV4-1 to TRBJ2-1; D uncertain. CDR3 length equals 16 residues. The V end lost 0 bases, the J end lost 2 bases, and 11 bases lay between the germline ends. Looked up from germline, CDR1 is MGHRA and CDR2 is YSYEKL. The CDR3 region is CASSQDPANTYNEQFF. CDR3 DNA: TGCGCCAGCAGCCAAGATCCGGCGAATACCTACAATGAGCAGTTCTTC.